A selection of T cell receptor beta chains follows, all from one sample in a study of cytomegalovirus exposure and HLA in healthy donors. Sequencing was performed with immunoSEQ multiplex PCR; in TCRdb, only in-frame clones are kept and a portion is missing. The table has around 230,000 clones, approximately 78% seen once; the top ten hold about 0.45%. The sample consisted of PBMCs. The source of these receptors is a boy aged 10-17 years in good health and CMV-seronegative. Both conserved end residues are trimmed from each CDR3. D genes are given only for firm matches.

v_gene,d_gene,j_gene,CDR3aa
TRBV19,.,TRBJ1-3,ASTDTLGTIY
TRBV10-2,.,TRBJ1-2,ASSESWGGLLNYGYT
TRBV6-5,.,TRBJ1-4,ASSYRQGFEKLF
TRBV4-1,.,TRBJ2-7,ASSQRQDPYEQY
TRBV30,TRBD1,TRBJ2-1,AWKTTTGGRYNEQF
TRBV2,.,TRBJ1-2,ASRTALTKNYGYT
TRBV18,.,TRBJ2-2,ASSPTERSLTGELF
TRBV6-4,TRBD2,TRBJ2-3,ASSGLAGADTQY
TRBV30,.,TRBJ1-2,AWSAGHHGYT
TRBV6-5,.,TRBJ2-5,ASSSSRGGTQY
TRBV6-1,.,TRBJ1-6,ASRDPSGYNSPLH
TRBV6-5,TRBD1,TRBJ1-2,ASRLRQGNGYT
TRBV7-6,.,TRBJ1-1,ASSSKGAANTEAF
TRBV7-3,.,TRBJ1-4,ASSFDRNSSVEKLF
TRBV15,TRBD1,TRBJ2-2,ATSKLGTGNTGELF
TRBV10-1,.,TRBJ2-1,ASRAGTWTNEQF
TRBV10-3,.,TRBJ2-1,AITRSPSYNEQF
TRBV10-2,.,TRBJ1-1,ASRGDSREAF
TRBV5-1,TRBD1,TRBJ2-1,ASSLDATGVFHSYNEQF
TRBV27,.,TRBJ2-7,ASSSPFQGLYEQY
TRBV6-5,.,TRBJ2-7,ASSYSGAAYEQY
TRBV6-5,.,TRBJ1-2,ASSYSTGLDGYT
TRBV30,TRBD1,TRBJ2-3,AQDRGPSTDTQY
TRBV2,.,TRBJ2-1,ASGGLTTGNEQF
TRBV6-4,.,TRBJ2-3,ASSDPPDTQY
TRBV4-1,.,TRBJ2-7,ASSQLQGFPPYEQY
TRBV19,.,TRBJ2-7,ASSISPSLGDEQY
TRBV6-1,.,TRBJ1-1,ASSGTTKAF
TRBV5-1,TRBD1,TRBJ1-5,ASLGQGNQPQH
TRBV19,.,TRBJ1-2,ASSNGGNYGYT
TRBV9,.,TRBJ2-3,ASGLTPRTDTQY
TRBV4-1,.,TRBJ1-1,ASSHVLGKAF
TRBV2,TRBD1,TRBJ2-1,ASYKGAAGHEQF
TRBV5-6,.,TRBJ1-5,ASSSDSHSNQPQH
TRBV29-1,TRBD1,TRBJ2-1,SVEETGTGGNNGQF
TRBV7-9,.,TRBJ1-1,SSSLVTNAVGGAF
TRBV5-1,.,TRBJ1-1,ASSRPGMNTEAF
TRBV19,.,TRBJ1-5,ASSISRGRNQPQH
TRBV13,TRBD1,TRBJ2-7,ASSSTGTGFYEQY
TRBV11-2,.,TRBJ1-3,ASSPVFGNTIY
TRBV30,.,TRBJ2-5,AWSVKAGRQETQY
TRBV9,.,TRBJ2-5,ASSVGRETQY
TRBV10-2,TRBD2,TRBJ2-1,ASSLVTSGNNEQF
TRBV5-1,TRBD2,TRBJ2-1,ASSGTSGVYEQF
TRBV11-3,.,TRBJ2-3,ASSKPLRQGGTDTQY
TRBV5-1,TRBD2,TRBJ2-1,ASSFPDGWSGDYNEQF
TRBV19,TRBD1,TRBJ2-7,ASSVEGQGAHEQY
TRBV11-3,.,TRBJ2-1,ASSLVFRELYNEQF
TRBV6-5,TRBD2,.,ASSRLAHSSYEQY
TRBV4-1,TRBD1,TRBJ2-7,ASSGRTGVDEQY
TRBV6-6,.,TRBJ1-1,ASRPGGTEAF
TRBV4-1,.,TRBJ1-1,ASTGASGLNTEAF
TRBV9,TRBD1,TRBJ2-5,ASSTTFGQGETQY
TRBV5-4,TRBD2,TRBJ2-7,ASSPLAGTYEQY
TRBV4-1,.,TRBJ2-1,ASSPLGAKSYNEQF
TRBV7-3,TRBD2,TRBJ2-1,ASSLRGGYNEQF
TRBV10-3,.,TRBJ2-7,AIRVDHIERSEQY
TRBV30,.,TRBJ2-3,AWSATSSADTQY
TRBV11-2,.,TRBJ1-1,ASSRQLNTEAF